One and the same sample provided the 19 T cell receptor beta chains below, sequenced in a study of blood T cells in healthy people across ages (dated by TCRdb to 2013 to 2016). Library creation used 5' RACE. Sequencing instrument: Illumina HiSeq 2500. A second PCR of about 7 to 12 cycles was performed with a sample-barcoded 5' primer and a J-beta primer mix. Using fastp trimming at Q25 and MiXCR clonotype assembly, TCRdb reanalyzed the public sequencing data and kept in-frame beta chains. For every CDR3 protein sequence, its rows merge into one entry that carries the most common genes and DNA. The sample table contains 750,000 to 850,000 distinct CDR3 sequences; only one count was recorded for approximately 25% of them. In total, the top ten clones hold 3% to 4% of the sample. This sample also appeared in a second study, on T cells of mothers and their children.

Sequenced: blood. These receptors were obtained from a boy aged 10-17 years in good health.

This clonotype was recorded a few times. This sequence joins TRBV29-1 and TRBJ2-7; D perhaps matches TRBD1 (6 bases). The CDR3 extends over 15 amino acids. Germline loops: CDR1 SQVTM, CDR2 ANQGSEA. V lost 4 bases to trimming and J lost 2 bases, with 18 bases between them. CDR3 residues: CSVVGFGTGTYEQYF. In nucleotides, the CDR3 is TGCAGCGTTGTTGGGTTCGGCACAGGGACCTACGAGCAGTACTTC.

V gene TRBV5-1 combines with J gene TRBJ1-2; a weak D match, TRBD1 (6 bases). V was cut by 2 bases and J by 6 bases, with 11 bases left in between. CDR1 is SGHRS and CDR2 is YFSETQ in the germline V gene. The CDR3 consists of 13 residues. CDR3 region: CASSFGGQNGYTF. For the CDR3, the DNA is TGCGCCAGCAGCTTCGGAGGACAGAATGGCTACACCTTC. Complete variable domain (other parts from reference TRBV5-1 and TRBJ1-2): KAGVTQTPRYLIKTRGQQVTLSCSPISGHRSVSWYQQTPGQGLQFLFEYFSETQRNKGNFPGRFSGRQFSNSRSEMNVSTLELGDSALYLCASSFGGQNGYTFGSGTRLTVV.

The rearrangement links TRBV6-1 to TRBJ1-6; 7 bases map to TRBD1. CDR1 and CDR2 (germline): MNHNS, SASEGT. The V and J ends lost 7 bases and 6 bases, in that order; junction bases with no gene match: 18. The CDR3 is made up of 18 amino acids. CDR3 region: CASNVHIFRDSPNSPLHF. As DNA, the CDR3 is TGTGCCAGCAACGTACACATTTTCCGGGACAGCCCTAATTCACCCCTCCACTTT.

This clonotype was recorded a few times. One junction end does not reproduce the germline sequence, and a read error may be involved. The rearrangement joins TRBV6-4 to TRBJ2-3; D not resolved. The V gene's germline CDR1 is MRHNA and CDR2 SNTAGT. The CDR3 contains 13 residues. For the CDR3, the DNA is TGTGCCAGCAGTTGGCAGCTCACAGATGCGCAGTATTTT. Amino acid sequence: CASSWQLTDAQYF.

This clonotype turned up a few times. The chain is built from TRBV10-3 and TRBJ1-6, with D hard to call. The germline CDR1 and CDR2 sequences are ENHRY and SYGVKD. CDR3 size: 15 residues. V was trimmed by 2 bases and J by 4 bases, leaving 9 bases between them. CDR3 protein: CAISEGRVYNSPLHF. The CDR3 DNA reads as TGTGCCATCAGTGAGGGGAGGGTTTATAATTCACCCCTCCACTTT.

This clonotype showed up just a few times. The V call is TRBV28, the J call TRBJ2-5; D may be TRBD1 (7 bases). Matching the DNA end better, TRBJ2-1 makes the J call doubtful. This CDR3 comprises 15 residues. The V gene's germline CDR1 is MDHEN and CDR2 SYDVKM. CDR3 loop: CASSATGRRDNEQFF. The CDR3 nucleotides read TGTGCCAGCAGTGCGACAGGGAGGCGCGACAATGAGCAGTTCTTC.

This chain uses TRBV5-1 with TRBJ2-3; D might be TRBD1 (6 bases). The CDR3 consists of 15 residues. Germline V gene sequence: CDR1 SGHRS, CDR2 YFSETQ. Trimming pared 4 bases from V and 3 bases from J, leaving 15 bases between. The CDR3 nucleotides read TGCGCCAGCAGCATCACAGGGTTTTATACAGATACGCAGTATTTT. Its protein is CASSITGFYTDTQYF. Complete variable domain (other parts from reference TRBV5-1 and TRBJ2-3): KAGVTQTPRYLIKTRGQQVTLSCSPISGHRSVSWYQQTPGQGLQFLFEYFSETQRNKGNFPGRFSGRQFSNSRSEMNVSTLELGDSALYLCASSITGFYTDTQYFGPGTRLTVL.

J is TRBJ2-4 and V is TRBV6-5; 9 bases are shared with TRBD1. This CDR3 contains 14 residues. The V gene's germline CDR1 is MNHEY and CDR2 SVGAGI. J was trimmed by 7 bases and V by 8 bases; bases with no gene match: 9. CDR3 sequence reads: CASAKTGTGNIQYF. CDR3 nucleotides: TGTGCCAGCGCAAAGACCGGGACAGGGAACATTCAGTACTTC.

CDR3 DNA: TGTGCCAGCACTTCAACAGGCCCTTGGAACACCATATATTTT. Protein product: CASTSTGPWNTIYF. The chain recombines TRBV5-6 with TRBJ1-3; weak D call: TRBD1 (5 bases). Trimming removed 6 bases from V and 7 bases from J, with 17 bases in between. CDR1 and CDR2 (germline): SGHDT, YYEEEE. This CDR3 is 14 amino acids long.

V is TRBV7-9 and J is TRBJ2-5; D is unresolved. The assigned J gene may be wrong: the sequence end matches TRBJ2-1 better. CDR3 size: 15 residues. CDR1 SEHNR and CDR2 FQNEAQ come from the germline V gene (reference sequence). CDR3: CASSLTSLLGNEQFF. As DNA, the CDR3 is TGTGCCAGCAGCTTAACGTCGTTGCTAGGCAATGAGCAGTTCTTC.

This clonotype was observed a few times. V and J are TRBV4-3 and TRBJ2-7; D remains unclear. CDR1 and CDR2 (germline): LGHNA, YSLEER. This CDR3 is 16 amino acids long. V was pared by 1 base and J by 0 bases, with 13 bases between. CDR3 nucleotides: TGCGCCAGCAGCCAAGCCCTCTACTCCGGCTCCTACGAGCAGTACTTC. Translating it yields CASSQALYSGSYEQYF.

This clonotype was counted only a few times. The CDR3 nucleotides read TGTGCCACCACCACGTCAGGGCTCCTGAGGGATGAGCAGTTCTTC. Residues: CATTTSGLLRDEQFF. This chain joins TRBV15 and TRBJ2-5; the D call may be TRBD1 or TRBD2 (5 bases each). The end of the DNA aligns better with TRBJ2-1, so the J call may be wrong. In germline, CDR1 is LNHNV, CDR2 YYDKDF (reference sequence). This CDR3 spans 15 amino acids.

A note on this clonotype: One end of the junction does not line up with germline, which may come from a read error. This chain links TRBV7-9 with TRBJ1-1; possibly TRBD1 for D (5 bases). The CDR3 totals 16 residues. The germline V gene encodes CDR1 SEHNR and CDR2 FQNEAQ (reference sequence). The CDR3: CASSHGGTVVKTEAFF. The CDR3 coding sequence is TGTGCCAGCAGCCATGGGGGAACAGTGGTGAAGACTGAAGCTTTCTTT.

This clonotype was seen more than once but under ten times. The rearrangement uses TRBV6-2 or TRBV6-3 and TRBJ2-7, with D perhaps matching TRBD1 (5 bases). This CDR3 is 12 amino acids long. V was cut by 7 bases and J by 4 bases, with 11 bases left in between. From germline, CDR1 is MNHEY and CDR2 SVGEGT. DNA for the CDR3: TGTGCCAGCACGCACAGGCCATACGAGCAGTACTTC. Its translation is CASTHRPYEQYF.

This clonotype was seen a few times. The chain joins TRBV9 to TRBJ2-3, with D unresolved. CDR3 size: 14 residues. CDR1 and CDR2 from the germline V gene are SGDLS and YYNGEE. V lost 0 bases, J lost 2 bases, and 7 bases lay in between. The CDR3 loop reads CASSVAAYTDTQYF. The CDR3 region has the DNA TGTGCCAGCAGCGTAGCGGCCTACACAGATACGCAGTATTTT.

The chain has TRBV2 and TRBJ1-5, with D hard to call. The germline V gene has CDR1 SNHLY and CDR2 FYNNEI. The ends were cut back, 7 bases at V and 5 bases at J, with 15 bases in the middle. The CDR3 extends over 14 amino acids. DNA for the CDR3: TGTGCCAGCAATCATGACGGGGAAGATCAGCCCCAGCATTTT. This gives the protein CASNHDGEDQPQHF.

This sequence joins TRBV4-3 and TRBJ2-7; 7 bases map to TRBD2. V shed 0 bases, J shed 3 bases, and the junction held 5 bases outside the gene matches. Germline V CDR1 and CDR2: LGHNA, YSLEER. This CDR3 has 15 residues. The CDR3 is CASSQDRGGRYEQYF. CDR3 bases: TGCGCCAGCAGCCAAGATAGGGGAGGGCGCTACGAGCAGTACTTC.

The V gene is TRBV12-3 or TRBV12-4, the J gene TRBJ2-7, with 8 bases that match TRBD2. The CDR3 extends over 14 amino acids. V lost 8 bases to trimming and J lost 3 bases; unmatched junction nucleotides: 9. CDR3 amino acids: CASGVAGSRYEQYF. The DNA for the CDR3 is TGTGCCAGCGGAGTAGCGGGATCTCGCTACGAGCAGTACTTC.

This clonotype was seen more than once but under ten times. The V gene is TRBV7-8, the J gene TRBJ2-1, with TRBD1 as a possible D gene (5 bases). This CDR3 has 15 amino acids. The V and J ends lost 1 base and 7 bases respectively, with 14 bases between them. Germline V gene lookup returns CDR1 SGHVS and CDR2 FQNEAQ. The CDR3 DNA reads TGTGCCAGCAGCTTAGAGGGCAGGGATTGGAATGAGCAGTTCTTC. This encodes CASSLEGRDWNEQFF.